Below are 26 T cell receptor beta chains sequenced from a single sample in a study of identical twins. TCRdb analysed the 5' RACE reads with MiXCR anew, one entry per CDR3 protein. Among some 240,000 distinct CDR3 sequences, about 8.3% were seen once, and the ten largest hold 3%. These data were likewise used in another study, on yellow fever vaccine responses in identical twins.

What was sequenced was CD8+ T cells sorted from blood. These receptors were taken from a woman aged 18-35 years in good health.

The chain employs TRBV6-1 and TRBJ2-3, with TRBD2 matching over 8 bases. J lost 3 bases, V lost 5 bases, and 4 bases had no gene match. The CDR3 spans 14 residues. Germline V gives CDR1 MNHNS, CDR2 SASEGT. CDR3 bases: TGTGCCAGCAGTACGGGAGGGCCGACAGATACGCAGTATTTT. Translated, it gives CASSTGGPTDTQYF.

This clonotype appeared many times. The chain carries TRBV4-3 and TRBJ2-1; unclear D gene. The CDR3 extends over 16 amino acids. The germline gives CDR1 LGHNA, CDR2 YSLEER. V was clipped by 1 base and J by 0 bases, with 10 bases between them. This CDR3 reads CASSQGGRFSYNEQFF. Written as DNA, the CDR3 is TGCGCCAGCAGCCAAGGAGGCAGGTTCTCCTACAATGAGCAGTTCTTC.

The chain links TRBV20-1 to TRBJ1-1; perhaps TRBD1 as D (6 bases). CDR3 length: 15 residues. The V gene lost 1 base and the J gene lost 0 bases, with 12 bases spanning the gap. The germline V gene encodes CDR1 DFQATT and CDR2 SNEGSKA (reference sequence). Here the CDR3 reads CSARVRTALNTEAFF. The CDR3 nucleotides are TGCAGTGCTAGAGTAAGGACAGCCTTGAACACTGAAGCTTTCTTT.

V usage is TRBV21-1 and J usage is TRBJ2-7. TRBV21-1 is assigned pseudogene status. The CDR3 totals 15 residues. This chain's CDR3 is CASSKVPKVNYEQYF. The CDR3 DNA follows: TGTGCCAGCAGCAAAGTACCGAAGGTAAACTACGAGCAGTACTTC.

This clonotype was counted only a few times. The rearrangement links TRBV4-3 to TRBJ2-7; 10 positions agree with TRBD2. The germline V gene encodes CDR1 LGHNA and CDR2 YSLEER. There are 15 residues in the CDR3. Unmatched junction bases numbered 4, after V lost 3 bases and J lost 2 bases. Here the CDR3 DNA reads TGCGCCAGCAGCCATGCACTAGCGGGAACCTACGAGCAGTACTTC. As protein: CASSHALAGTYEQYF.

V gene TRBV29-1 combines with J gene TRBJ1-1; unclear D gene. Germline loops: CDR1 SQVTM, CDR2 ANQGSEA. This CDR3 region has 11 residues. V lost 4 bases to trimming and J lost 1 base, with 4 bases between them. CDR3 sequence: CSVVENTEAFF. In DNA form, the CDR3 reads TGCAGCGTTGTTGAGAACACTGAAGCTTTCTTT.

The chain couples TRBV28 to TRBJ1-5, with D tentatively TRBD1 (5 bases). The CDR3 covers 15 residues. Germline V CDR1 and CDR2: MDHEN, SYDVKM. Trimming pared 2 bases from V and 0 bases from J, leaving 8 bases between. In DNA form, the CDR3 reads TGTGCCAGCAGTTTACAGGGCGATAGCAATCAGCCCCAGCATTTT. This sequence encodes CASSLQGDSNQPQHF.

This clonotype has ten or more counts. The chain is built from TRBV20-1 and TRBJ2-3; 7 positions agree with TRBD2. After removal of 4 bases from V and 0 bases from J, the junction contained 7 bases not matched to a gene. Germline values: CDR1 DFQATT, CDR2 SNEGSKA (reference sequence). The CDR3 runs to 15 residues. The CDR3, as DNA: TGCAGTGCTAAGACTAGCTGGTCTAGCACAGATACGCAGTATTTT. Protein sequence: CSAKTSWSSTDTQYF.

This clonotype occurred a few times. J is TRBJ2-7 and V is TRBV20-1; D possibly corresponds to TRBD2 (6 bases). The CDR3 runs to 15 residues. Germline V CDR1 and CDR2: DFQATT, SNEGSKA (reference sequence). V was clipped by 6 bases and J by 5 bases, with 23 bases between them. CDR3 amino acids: CSATDLSSEQDEQYF. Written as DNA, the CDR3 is TGCAGTGCCACCGACCTATCTAGCGAACAGGACGAGCAGTACTTC.

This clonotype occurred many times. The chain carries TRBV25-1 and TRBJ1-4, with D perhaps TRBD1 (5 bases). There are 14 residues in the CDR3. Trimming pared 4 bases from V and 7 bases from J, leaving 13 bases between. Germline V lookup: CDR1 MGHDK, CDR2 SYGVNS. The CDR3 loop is CASSVGRESEKLFF. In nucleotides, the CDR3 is TGTGCCAGCAGTGTGGGCAGGGAGAGTGAAAAACTGTTTTTT.

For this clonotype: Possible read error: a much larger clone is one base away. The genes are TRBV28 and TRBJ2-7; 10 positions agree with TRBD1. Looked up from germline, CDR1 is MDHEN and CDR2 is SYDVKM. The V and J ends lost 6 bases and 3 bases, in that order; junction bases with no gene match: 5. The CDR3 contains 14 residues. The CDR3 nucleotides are TGTGCCAGCAGGTCCGGGACAGGGGACTACGAGCAGTACTTC. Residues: CASRSGTGDYEQYF.

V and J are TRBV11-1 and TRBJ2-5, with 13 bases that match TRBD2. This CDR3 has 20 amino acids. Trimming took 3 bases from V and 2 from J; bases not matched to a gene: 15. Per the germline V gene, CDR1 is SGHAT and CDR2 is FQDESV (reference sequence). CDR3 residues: CASSFTSGTSGTWPQETQYF. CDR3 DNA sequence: TGTGCCAGCAGCTTTACCTCCGGGACTAGCGGGACCTGGCCGCAAGAGACCCAGTACTTC. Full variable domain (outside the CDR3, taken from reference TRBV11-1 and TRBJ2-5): EAEVAQSPRYKITEKSQAVAFWCDPISGHATLYWYRQILGQGPELLVQFQDESVVDDSQLPKDRFSAERLKGVDSTLKIQPAELGDSAMYLCASSFTSGTSGTWPQETQYFGPGTRLLVL.

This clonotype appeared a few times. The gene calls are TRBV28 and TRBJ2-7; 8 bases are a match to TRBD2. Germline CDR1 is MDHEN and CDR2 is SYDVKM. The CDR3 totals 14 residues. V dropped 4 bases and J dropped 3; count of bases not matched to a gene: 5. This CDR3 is CASSYRTSNYEQYF. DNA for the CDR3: TGTGCCAGCAGTTACCGGACTAGCAACTACGAGCAGTACTTC. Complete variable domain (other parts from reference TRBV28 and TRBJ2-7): DVKVTQSSRYLVKRTGEKVFLECVQDMDHENMFWYRQDPGLGLRLIYFSYDVKMKEKGDIPEGYSVSREKKERFSLILESASTNQTSMYLCASSYRTSNYEQYFGPGTRLTVT.

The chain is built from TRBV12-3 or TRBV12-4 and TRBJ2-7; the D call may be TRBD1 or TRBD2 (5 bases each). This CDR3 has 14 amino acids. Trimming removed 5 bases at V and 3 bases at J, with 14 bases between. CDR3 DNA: TGTGCCAGCAGTAATACCGGGACGCACTACGAGCAGTACTTC. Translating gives CASSNTGTHYEQYF.

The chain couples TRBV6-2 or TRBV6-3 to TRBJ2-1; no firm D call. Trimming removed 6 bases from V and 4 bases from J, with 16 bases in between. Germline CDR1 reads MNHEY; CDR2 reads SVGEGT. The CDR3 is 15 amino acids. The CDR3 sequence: CASSPLGSGYNEQFF. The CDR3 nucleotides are TGTGCCAGCAGCCCACTTGGCTCCGGTTACAATGAGCAGTTCTTC.

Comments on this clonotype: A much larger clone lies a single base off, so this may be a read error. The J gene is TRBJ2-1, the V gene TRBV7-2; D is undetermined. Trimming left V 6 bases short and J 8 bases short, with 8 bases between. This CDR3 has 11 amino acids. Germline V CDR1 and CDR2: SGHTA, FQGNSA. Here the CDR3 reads CASRFGDEQFF. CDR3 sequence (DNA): TGTGCCAGCAGATTCGGAGATGAGCAGTTCTTC.

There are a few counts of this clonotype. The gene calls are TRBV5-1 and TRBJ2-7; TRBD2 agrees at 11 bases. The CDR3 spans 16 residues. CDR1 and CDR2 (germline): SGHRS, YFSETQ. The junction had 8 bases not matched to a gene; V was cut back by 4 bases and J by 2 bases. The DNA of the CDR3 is TGCGCCAGCAGCCCATTACTAGCGGGGGTTCCCTACGAGCAGTACTTC. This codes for CASSPLLAGVPYEQYF.

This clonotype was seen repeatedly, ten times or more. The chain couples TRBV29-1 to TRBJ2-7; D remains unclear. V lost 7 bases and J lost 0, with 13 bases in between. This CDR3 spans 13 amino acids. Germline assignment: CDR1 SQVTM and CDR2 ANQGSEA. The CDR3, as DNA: TGCAGCGCGGAAGGTGCCCTCTCCTACGAGCAGTACTTC. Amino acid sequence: CSAEGALSYEQYF.

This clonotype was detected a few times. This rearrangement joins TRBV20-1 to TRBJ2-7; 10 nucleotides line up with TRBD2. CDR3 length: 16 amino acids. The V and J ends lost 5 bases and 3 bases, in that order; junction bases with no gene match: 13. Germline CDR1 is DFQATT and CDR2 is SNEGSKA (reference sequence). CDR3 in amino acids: CSAERRTSGKIYEQYF. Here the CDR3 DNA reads TGCAGTGCTGAGAGAAGGACTAGCGGAAAGATCTACGAGCAGTACTTC.

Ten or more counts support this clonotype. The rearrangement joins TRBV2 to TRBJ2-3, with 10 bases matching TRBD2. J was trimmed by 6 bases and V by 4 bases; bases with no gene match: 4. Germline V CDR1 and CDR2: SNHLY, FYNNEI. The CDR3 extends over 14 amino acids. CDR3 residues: CASSGLAGRDTQYF. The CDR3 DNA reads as TGTGCCAGCAGTGGACTAGCGGGCCGGGATACGCAGTATTTT. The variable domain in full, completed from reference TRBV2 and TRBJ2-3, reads EPEVTQTPSHQVTQMGQEVILRCVPISNHLYFYWYRQILGQKVEFLVSFYNNEISEKSEIFDDQFSVERPDGSNFTLKIRSTKLEDSAMYFCASSGLAGRDTQYFGPGTRLTVL.

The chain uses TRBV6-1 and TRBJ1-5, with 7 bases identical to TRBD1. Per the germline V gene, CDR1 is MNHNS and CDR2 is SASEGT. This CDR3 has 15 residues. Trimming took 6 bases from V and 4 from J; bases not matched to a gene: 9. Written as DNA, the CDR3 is TGTGCCAGCAGCGGATACAGGGGCGGGAATCAGCCCCAGCATTTT. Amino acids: CASSGYRGGNQPQHF.

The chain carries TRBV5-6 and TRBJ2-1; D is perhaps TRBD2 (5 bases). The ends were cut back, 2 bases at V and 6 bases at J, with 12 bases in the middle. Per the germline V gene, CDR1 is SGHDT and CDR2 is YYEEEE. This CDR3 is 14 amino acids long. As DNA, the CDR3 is TGTGCCAGCAGCTTCCGGGAATTGGGCAATGAGCAGTTCTTC. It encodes CASSFRELGNEQFF.

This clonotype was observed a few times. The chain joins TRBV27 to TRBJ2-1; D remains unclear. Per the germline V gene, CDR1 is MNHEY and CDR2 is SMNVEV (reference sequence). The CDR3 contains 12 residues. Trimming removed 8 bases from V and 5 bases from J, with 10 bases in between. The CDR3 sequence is CASARADNEQFF. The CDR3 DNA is TGTGCCAGCGCCCGGGCAGACAATGAGCAGTTCTTC.

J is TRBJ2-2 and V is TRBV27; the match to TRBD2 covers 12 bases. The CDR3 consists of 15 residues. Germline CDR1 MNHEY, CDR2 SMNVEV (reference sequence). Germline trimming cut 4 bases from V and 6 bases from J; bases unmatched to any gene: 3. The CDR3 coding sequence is TGTGCCAGCAGTTCCGGACTAGCGGGATCCGGGGAGCTGTTTTTT. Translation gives CASSSGLAGSGELFF.

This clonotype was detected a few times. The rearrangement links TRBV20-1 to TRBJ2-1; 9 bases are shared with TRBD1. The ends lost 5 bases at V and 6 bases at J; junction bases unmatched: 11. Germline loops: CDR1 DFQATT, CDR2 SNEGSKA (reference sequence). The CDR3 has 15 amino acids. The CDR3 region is CSAPGLQGASNEQFF. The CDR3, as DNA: TGCAGTGCTCCCGGCCTACAGGGGGCGAGCAATGAGCAGTTCTTC.

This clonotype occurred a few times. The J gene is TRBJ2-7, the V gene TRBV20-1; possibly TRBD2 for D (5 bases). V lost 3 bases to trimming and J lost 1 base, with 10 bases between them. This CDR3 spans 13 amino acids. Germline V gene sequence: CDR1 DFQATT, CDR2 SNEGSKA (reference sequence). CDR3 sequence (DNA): TGCAGTGCTAGCCGGGATTGGTCCTACGAGCAGTACTTC. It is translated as CSASRDWSYEQYF.